Sequencing of this T cell receptor (beta chain) was carried out in a study of response to subunit inactivated influenza vaccine. Study outcomes and limitations: Authors suggested seasonal influenza vaccinations each recruit few new T cells.

V was cut by 1 base and J by 6 bases, with 15 bases left in between. This CDR3 has 16 residues. CDR1 is WSHSY and CDR2 is SAAADI in the germline V gene. From the RT-PCR reads, TCRdb called clonotypes with MiXCR, one entry per CDR3 protein. The sample carries around 540,000 distinct CDR3 sequences, approximately 10% recorded once. In the case of this clonotype: Its antigen is not identified.

This specimen consisted of PBMCs from blood, obtained on the day of vaccination. The chain is built from TRBV10-2 and TRBJ2-2; a weak D match, TRBD1 (6 bases). The TCR was taken from a man over 45 who received an inactivated influenza vaccine. CDR3 sequence reads: CASSELSGDNPGELFF. The DNA of the CDR3 is TGCGCCAGCAGTGAGTTGTCAGGGGATAACCCCGGGGAGCTGTTTTTT.